This entry lists 26 T cell receptor beta chains sequenced from one sample in a study of post-analysis software for immune sequencing data. Their cognate antigens are unknown. The TCR beta cDNA libraries contained unique molecular identifiers. TCRdb re-derived calls from the PCR reads in MiXCR, one entry per CDR3 protein. The profile shows fewer than 600,000 distinct CDR3 sequences, 45% of them singletons. Notes on the study in general: When patients were compared with controls, roughly five TRBV segments were more frequent, TRBV5-6, TRBV5-1 and TRBV20-1 among them.

Sequenced material: blood. These receptors came from a girl aged 10-17 years with multiple sclerosis.

The chain combines TRBV9 with TRBJ1-2, with a weak D call TRBD1 (6 bases). Germline V gene lookup returns CDR1 SGDLS and CDR2 YYNGEE. Trimming cost V 4 bases and J 4 bases, with 17 bases left between them. The CDR3 is made up of 15 amino acids. CDR3 sequence: CASSLEVRDIYGYTF. As DNA, the CDR3 is TGTGCCAGCAGCCTAGAGGTCAGGGACATCTATGGCTACACCTTC.

In nucleotides, the CDR3 is TGTGCCAGCAGTTACAACGCGGGAGGGCCCTACGAGCAGTACTTC. Translated, it gives CASSYNAGGPYEQYF. This sequence joins TRBV6-6 and TRBJ2-7; 9 nucleotides align to TRBD2. Looked up from germline, CDR1 is MNHNY and CDR2 is SVGAGI (reference sequence). CDR3 length: 15 residues. Trimming took 2 bases from V and 2 from J; bases not matched to a gene: 4.

This clonotype occurred a few times. The rearrangement links TRBV12-3 or TRBV12-4 to TRBJ1-5; 8 bases map to TRBD1. The CDR3 is made up of 14 amino acids. J lost 4 bases, V lost 6 bases, and 5 bases had no gene match. CDR3 DNA sequence: TGTGCCAGCAGAGAACAGGGGGAAAATCAGCCCCAGCATTTT. It translates to CASREQGENQPQHF.

To note about this clonotype: A much larger clone differs by one base, so this may be a read error. V and J are TRBV5-1 and TRBJ2-6, with 7 bases identical to TRBD2. The CDR3 runs 15 residues. CDR1 is SGHRS and CDR2 is YFSETQ in the germline V gene. Here the CDR3 DNA reads TGCGCCGGCAGCCCGGGAGGTTCTGGGGCCAACGTCCTGACTTTC. Translated: CAGSPGGSGANVLTF.

The gene calls are TRBV30 and TRBJ2-4, with TRBD1 as a possible D gene (5 bases). The CDR3 is made up of 12 amino acids. Trimming pared 2 bases from V and 11 bases from J, leaving 13 bases between. Germline loops: CDR1 GTSNPN, CDR2 SVGIG (reference sequence). The CDR3 reads CAWSHDPRVQYF. The CDR3 nucleotides are TGTGCCTGGAGTCATGACCCCAGGGTTCAGTACTTC.

This chain connects TRBV29-1 to TRBJ2-3; 8 nucleotides line up with TRBD2. The germline V gene has CDR1 SQVTM and CDR2 ANQGSEA. V lost 4 bases to trimming and J lost 2 bases; unmatched junction nucleotides: 5. The CDR3 spans 14 residues. The CDR3 here is CSVVRREDTDTQYF. CDR3 nucleotides: TGCAGCGTTGTAAGGCGGGAGGACACAGATACGCAGTATTTT.

Only one count was recorded for this clonotype. The chain links TRBV7-6 to TRBJ1-2; 8 bases line up with TRBD1. V shed 2 bases and J 8 bases; nucleotides not matched to a gene: 16. CDR1 is SGHVS and CDR2 is FNYEAQ in the germline V gene. The CDR3 consists of 17 residues. For the CDR3, the DNA is TGTGCCAGCAGCTTATATGGCCCGGGACAGGCTACGGGGGGCTACACCTTC. The encoded protein is CASSLYGPGQATGGYTF.

Remarks on this clonotype: A clone one base away is much larger, so this may be a read error. V is TRBV5-6 and J is TRBJ2-5; maybe TRBD1 (5 bases). The V end lost 3 bases, the J end lost 1 base, and 10 bases lay between the germline ends. The CDR3 consists of 14 residues. The germline V gene encodes CDR1 SGHDT and CDR2 YYEEEE. The CDR3, as DNA: TGTGCCAGCAGCTGGGGCCCCAGCCAAGAGACCCAGTACTTC. The encoded protein is CASSWGPSQETQYF.

The chain links TRBV7-2 to TRBJ2-7; D gene uncertain. The CDR3 is made up of 16 amino acids. Germline V gives CDR1 SGHTA, CDR2 FQGNSA. V lost 1 base and J 0 bases, leaving 13 bases between the germline ends. In DNA form, the CDR3 reads TGTGCCAGCAGCTTAGTATACGACGAAATCTCCTACGAGCAGTACTTC. Translation gives CASSLVYDEISYEQYF.

This clonotype was recorded a few times. The V gene is TRBV29-1, the J gene TRBJ2-5; D is perhaps TRBD1 (6 bases). Trimming left V 5 bases short and J 3 bases short, with 10 bases between. This CDR3 has 12 residues. Germline V gene sequence: CDR1 SQVTM, CDR2 ANQGSEA. Written as DNA, the CDR3 is TGCAGCGTTCATGAGGGGGAAGAGACCCAGTACTTC. Its translation: CSVHEGEETQYF.

This clonotype came up a few times. The CDR3 sequence: CATSTTYNEQFF. CDR3 nucleotide sequence: TGTGCCACATCAACCACCTACAATGAGCAGTTCTTC. The chain uses TRBV28 and TRBJ2-1; D unclear. V lost 10 bases to trimming and J lost 2 bases, with 9 bases between them. Germline CDR1 MDHEN, CDR2 SYDVKM. The CDR3 spans 12 residues.

The chain employs TRBV20-1 and TRBJ2-3; 9 nucleotides match TRBD2. The junction had 8 bases not matched to a gene; V was cut back by 3 bases and J by 4 bases. Germline V CDR1 and CDR2: DFQATT, SNEGSKA (reference sequence). There are 15 residues in the CDR3. The CDR3: CSARGASGNSDTQYF. The DNA of the CDR3 is TGCAGTGCTAGGGGGGCTAGCGGGAATTCAGATACGCAGTATTTT.

This clonotype was counted only a few times. The chain joins TRBV5-1 to TRBJ2-3; D call uncertain. Trimming pared 2 bases from V and 0 bases from J, leaving 7 bases between. The CDR3 is 14 amino acids. The germline V gene has CDR1 SGHRS and CDR2 YFSETQ. The CDR3: CASSFGVSTDTQYF. As DNA, the CDR3 is TGCGCCAGCAGCTTCGGTGTGAGCACAGATACGCAGTATTTT. Drawing the rest from reference TRBV5-1 and TRBJ2-3, the complete variable domain is KAGVTQTPRYLIKTRGQQVTLSCSPISGHRSVSWYQQTPGQGLQFLFEYFSETQRNKGNFPGRFSGRQFSNSRSEMNVSTLELGDSALYLCASSFGVSTDTQYFGPGTRLTVL.

The genes are TRBV5-1 and TRBJ2-6; 12 positions agree with TRBD1. Germline V lookup: CDR1 SGHRS, CDR2 YFSETQ. The V segment lost 1 base and the J segment 2 bases; nucleotides outside the gene matches: 4. The CDR3 contains 18 residues. The CDR3 sequence is CASSLPGQGATGANVLTF. The CDR3 region has the DNA TGCGCCAGCAGCTTGCCGGGACAGGGGGCAACTGGGGCCAACGTCCTGACTTTC.

This clonotype occurred a few times. This chain connects TRBV4-1 to TRBJ2-7; TRBD2 aligns across 9 bases. Unmatched junction bases numbered 7, after V lost 4 bases and J lost 3 bases. The CDR3 runs 15 residues. The germline CDR1 and CDR2 sequences are MGHRA and YSYEKL. The CDR3 DNA reads as TGCGCCAGCAGCCCCCAACGGACTAGCGTCTACGAGCAGTACTTC. This translates into CASSPQRTSVYEQYF.

The rearrangement links TRBV30 to TRBJ1-5; D ambiguous. CDR3 length equals 13 residues. V was pared by 0 bases and J by 4 bases, with 7 bases between. CDR1 and CDR2 from the germline V gene are GTSNPN and SVGIG (reference sequence). CDR3: CAWSVNWNQPQHF. The CDR3 DNA is TGTGCCTGGAGTGTAAACTGGAATCAGCCCCAGCATTTT.

The V gene is TRBV5-1, the J gene TRBJ2-1; D gene ambiguous. CDR1 and CDR2 (germline): SGHRS, YFSETQ. V lost 5 bases to trimming and J lost 0 bases, with 12 bases between them. This CDR3 region has 15 residues. DNA for the CDR3: TGCGCCAGCAGACCCTTCCAGAGCTCCTACAATGAGCAGTTCTTC. Translating it yields CASRPFQSSYNEQFF.

The chain couples TRBV6-5 to TRBJ2-6, with a tentative D call TRBD1 (6 bases). The germline gives CDR1 MNHEY, CDR2 SVGAGI. V shed 6 bases and J shed 2 bases, with 14 bases lying between them. The CDR3 is 16 amino acids. In DNA, the CDR3 is TGTGCCAGCAGCCCAGGGGTTCTCGCTGGGGCCAACGTCCTGACTTTC. It is translated as CASSPGVLAGANVLTF.

This clonotype was observed a few times. V is TRBV7-2 and J is TRBJ1-5; D remains unclear. Per germline, CDR1 SGHTA and CDR2 FQGNSA. The V and J ends lost 1 base and 0 bases respectively, with 7 bases between them. There are 15 residues in the CDR3. The CDR3 loop is CASSLVFGSNQPQHF. CDR3 nucleotide sequence: TGTGCCAGCAGCTTAGTGTTTGGTAGCAATCAGCCCCAGCATTTT.

V usage is TRBV10-3 and J usage is TRBJ2-7; no definite D call. The CDR3 length is 14 residues. V lost 3 bases and J lost 4, with 13 bases in between. Germline CDR1 reads ENHRY; CDR2 reads SYGVKD. The CDR3 protein is CAISEIRARYEQYF. The CDR3 DNA reads as TGTGCCATCAGTGAAATTCGGGCTAGGTACGAGCAGTACTTC.

J is TRBJ2-1 and V is TRBV10-3; D not resolved. This CDR3 has 14 amino acids. Germline loops: CDR1 ENHRY, CDR2 SYGVKD. Deletions cut 7 bases from V and 4 bases from J, with 14 bases between. The CDR3 region is CAITYSMIYNEQFF. The CDR3 bases are TGTGCCATCACCTACTCCATGATATACAATGAGCAGTTCTTC.

This clonotype was counted only a few times. This chain joins TRBV20-1 and TRBJ2-3, with 7 nucleotides matching TRBD1. The V gene end was trimmed by 5 bases and the J gene end by 6 bases; junction bases not matched to a gene: 8. The CDR3 is 13 residues long. Germline V gene lookup returns CDR1 DFQATT and CDR2 SNEGSKA (reference sequence). The CDR3 DNA reads TGCAGTGCTCCTCGACAGGGTACGGATACGCAGTATTTT. Its protein product is CSAPRQGTDTQYF.

Here the CDR3 reads CSVAQPATNEKLFF. The CDR3, as DNA: TGCAGCGTTGCACAGCCTGCAACTAATGAAAAACTGTTTTTT. The rearrangement joins TRBV29-1 to TRBJ1-4; unclear D gene. Looked up from germline, CDR1 is SQVTM and CDR2 is ANQGSEA. The CDR3 covers 14 residues. V lost 4 bases to trimming and J lost 0 bases, with 9 bases between them.

The rearrangement uses TRBV27 and TRBJ2-3; TRBD2 agrees at 9 bases. Germline V gene lookup returns CDR1 MNHEY and CDR2 SMNVEV (reference sequence). V lost 5 bases, J lost 1 base, and 4 bases stayed unmatched. CDR3 length: 15 residues. The CDR3 sequence: CASSDSGSGTDTQYF. For the CDR3, the DNA is TGTGCCAGCAGTGATAGCGGGAGCGGCACAGATACGCAGTATTTT.

J is TRBJ2-7 and V is TRBV10-3; D may be TRBD1 (6 bases). This CDR3 contains 13 residues. V lost 6 bases and J 7 bases, leaving 16 bases between the germline ends. Germline CDR1 ENHRY, CDR2 SYGVKD. Written as DNA, the CDR3 is TGTGCCATCAGGAACTCACAAGGGGGTGAGCAGTACTTC. Protein product: CAIRNSQGGEQYF.

The V and J genes are TRBV20-1 and TRBJ2-3; TRBD1 or TRBD2 may be the D gene (5 bases each). Trimming stripped 6 bases from V and 0 bases from J, with 13 bases between. The V gene's germline CDR1 is DFQATT and CDR2 SNEGSKA (reference sequence). The CDR3 has 14 amino acids. The CDR3, as DNA: TGCAGTGCCAACACGTGGGGGAGCACAGATACGCAGTATTTT. This gives the protein CSANTWGSTDTQYF.